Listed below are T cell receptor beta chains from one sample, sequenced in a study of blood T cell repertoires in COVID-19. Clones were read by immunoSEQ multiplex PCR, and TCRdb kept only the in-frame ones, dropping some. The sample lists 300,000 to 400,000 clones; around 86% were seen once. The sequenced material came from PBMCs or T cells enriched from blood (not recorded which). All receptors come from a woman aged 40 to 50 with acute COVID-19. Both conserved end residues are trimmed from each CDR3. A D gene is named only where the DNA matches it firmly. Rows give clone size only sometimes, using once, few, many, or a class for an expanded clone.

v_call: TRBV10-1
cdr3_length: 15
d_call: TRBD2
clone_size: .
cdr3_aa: ASSERLAGGIGNTQY

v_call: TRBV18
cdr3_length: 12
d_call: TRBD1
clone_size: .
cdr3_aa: ASSPPDRDQPQH

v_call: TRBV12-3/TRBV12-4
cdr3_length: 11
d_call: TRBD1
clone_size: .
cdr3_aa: ASRPLTGAGYT

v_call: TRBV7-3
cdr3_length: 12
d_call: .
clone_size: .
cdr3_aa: ASSFRRGDEKLF

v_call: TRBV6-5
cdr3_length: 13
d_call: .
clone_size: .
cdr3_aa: ASSHRLSNTGELF

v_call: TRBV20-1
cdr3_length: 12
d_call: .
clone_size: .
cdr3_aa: SASADSGANVLT

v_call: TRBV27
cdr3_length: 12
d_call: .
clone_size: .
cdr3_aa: ASSLYSQNTEAF

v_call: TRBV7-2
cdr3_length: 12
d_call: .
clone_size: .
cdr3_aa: ASSSGVDTGELF

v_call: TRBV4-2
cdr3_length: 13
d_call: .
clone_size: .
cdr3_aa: ASSPNGGGKEKLF

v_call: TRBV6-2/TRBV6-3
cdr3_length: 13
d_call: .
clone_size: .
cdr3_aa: ASSHKTDRAYEQY

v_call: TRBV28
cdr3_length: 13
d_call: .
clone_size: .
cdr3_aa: ASSLAGMTNEKLF

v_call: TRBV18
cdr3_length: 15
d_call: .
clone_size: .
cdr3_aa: ASSPQSRYIMNTEAF

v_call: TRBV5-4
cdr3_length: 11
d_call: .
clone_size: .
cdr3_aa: ASSLAGNEKLF

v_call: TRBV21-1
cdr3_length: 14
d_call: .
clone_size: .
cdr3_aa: ASSRSPGAVNEKLF

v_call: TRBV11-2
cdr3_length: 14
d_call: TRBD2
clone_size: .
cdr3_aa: ASSLDSASGIYEQY

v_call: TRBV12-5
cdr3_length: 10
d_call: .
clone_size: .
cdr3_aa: ASGPSRDTQY

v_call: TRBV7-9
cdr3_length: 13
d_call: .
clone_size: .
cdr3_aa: ASSLLVLGTDTQY

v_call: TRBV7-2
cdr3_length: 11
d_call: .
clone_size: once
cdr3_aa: ASSHGQNYGYT

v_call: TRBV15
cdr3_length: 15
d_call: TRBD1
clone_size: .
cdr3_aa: ATRHGVKGAGGYGYT

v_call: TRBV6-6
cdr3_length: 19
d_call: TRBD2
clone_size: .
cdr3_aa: ASSRRPGTSGRALSYNEQF

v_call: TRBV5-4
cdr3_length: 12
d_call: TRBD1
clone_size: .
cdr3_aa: ASSYGTVNSPLH

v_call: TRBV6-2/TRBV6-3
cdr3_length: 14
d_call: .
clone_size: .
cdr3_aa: ASSEVDRIYNYGYT

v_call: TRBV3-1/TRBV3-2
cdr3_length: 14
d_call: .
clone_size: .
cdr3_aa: ASSQGRAGNTGELF

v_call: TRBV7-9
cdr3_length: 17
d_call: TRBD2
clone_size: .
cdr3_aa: ASSPLGGGPRESKNIQY

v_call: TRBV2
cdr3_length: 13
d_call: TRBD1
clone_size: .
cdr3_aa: ASSERQGTNYGYT

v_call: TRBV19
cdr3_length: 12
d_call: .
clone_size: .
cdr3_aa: ASSLRTDYNEQF

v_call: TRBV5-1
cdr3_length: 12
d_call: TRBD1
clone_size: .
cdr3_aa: ASSQTGEVSGYT

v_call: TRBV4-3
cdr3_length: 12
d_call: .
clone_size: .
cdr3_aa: ASSQVTGNYGYT

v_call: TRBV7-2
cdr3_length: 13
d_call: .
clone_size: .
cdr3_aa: ASSLSSGGNQPQH

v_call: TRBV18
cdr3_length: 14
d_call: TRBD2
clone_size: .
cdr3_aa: ASSSRTSGSMDEQF

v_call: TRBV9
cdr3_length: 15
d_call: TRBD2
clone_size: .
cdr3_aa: ASSAGLAGGLEETQY

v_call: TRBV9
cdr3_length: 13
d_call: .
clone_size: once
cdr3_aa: ASSQTSGLVNEQF

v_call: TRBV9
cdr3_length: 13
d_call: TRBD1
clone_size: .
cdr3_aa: ASSEKTGGNTEAF

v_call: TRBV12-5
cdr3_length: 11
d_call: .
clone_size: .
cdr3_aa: ASGLQGKETQY

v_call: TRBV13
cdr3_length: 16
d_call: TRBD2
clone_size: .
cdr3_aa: ASSLGGRGGSGANVLT

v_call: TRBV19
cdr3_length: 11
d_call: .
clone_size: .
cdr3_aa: ASSGDSRQPQH

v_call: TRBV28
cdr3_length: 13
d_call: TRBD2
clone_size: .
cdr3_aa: ASSVLAGGLHTQY

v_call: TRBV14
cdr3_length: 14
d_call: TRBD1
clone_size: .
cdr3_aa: ASSQGQGASNEKLF

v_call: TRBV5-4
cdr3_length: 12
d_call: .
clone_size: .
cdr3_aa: ASSLGGGTPVHT

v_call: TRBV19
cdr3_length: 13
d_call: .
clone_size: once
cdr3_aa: ASSISAATNYGYT

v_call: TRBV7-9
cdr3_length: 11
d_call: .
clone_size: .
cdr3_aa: ASSQQENYGYT

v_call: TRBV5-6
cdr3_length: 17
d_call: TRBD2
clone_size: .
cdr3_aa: ASSMGTSGKASSYNEQF

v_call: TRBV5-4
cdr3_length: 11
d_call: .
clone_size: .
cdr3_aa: ASSPDNNYGYT

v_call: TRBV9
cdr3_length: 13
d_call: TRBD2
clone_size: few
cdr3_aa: ASSVRGLATDTQY

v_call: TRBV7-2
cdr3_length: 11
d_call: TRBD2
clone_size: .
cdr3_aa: ATGTSGLETQY

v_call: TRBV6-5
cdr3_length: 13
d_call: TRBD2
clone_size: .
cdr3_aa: ASSKTSGISYEQY

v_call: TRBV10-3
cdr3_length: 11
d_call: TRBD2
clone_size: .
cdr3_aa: AIGRASHYEQY

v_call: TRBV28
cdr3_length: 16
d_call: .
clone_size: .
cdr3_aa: ASSSHGGEYSGANVLT

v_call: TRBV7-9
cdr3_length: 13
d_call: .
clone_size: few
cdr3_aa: ASRPTGALNEKLF

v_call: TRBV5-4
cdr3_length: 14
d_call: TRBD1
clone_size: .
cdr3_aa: ASSLVPGQSNSPLH

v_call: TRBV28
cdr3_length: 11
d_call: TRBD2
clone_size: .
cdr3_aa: ASSLLAGREQY

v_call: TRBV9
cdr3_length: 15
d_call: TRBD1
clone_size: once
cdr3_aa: ASSAASGQGATDTQY

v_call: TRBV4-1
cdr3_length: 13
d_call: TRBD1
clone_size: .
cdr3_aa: ASSPTGSRGETQY